These 10 T cell receptor beta chains share one sample of origin, sequenced in a study of regulatory T cells in long-lasting Graves disease. The time point is: persistent/refractory GD, antithyroid drugs over 5 years with positive TRAb. Extracted RNA from PBMCs served as the source of the TCR library. Arm-PCR of CDR3 regions with iRepertoire HTBI primers generated TCR beta libraries. TCRdb re-analysed the multiplex PCR reads in MiXCR, keeping a single row per CDR3 protein. The sample has roughly 500,000 distinct CDR3 sequences; less than 25% are singletons. The sequencing used peripheral blood mononuclear cells (PBMCs), collected when the disease was refractory, from a patient treated with antithyroid drugs. These receptors all stem from a female donor with Graves disease.

This clonotype was seen repeatedly, ten times or more. The chain combines TRBV11-1 with TRBJ2-7; tentatively, D is TRBD2 (5 bases). V was cut by 1 base and J by 1 base, with 17 bases left in between. The CDR3 is 17 residues long. Per germline, CDR1 SGHAT and CDR2 FQDESV (reference sequence). DNA of the CDR3: TGTGCCAGCAGCTTAGAGGTGTCGGCTAGCCGGTCCTACGAGCAGTACTTC. Translating it yields CASSLEVSASRSYEQYF.

The gene calls are TRBV4-3 and TRBJ2-7; D is possibly TRBD2 (6 bases). The length of the CDR3 is 14 residues. V lost 1 base and J lost 4, with 11 bases in between. Germline lookup yields CDR1 LGHNA and CDR2 YSLEER. The DNA for the CDR3 is TGCGCCAGCAGCCAAGGTATTAGCGGTTACGAGCAGTACTTC. It codes for CASSQGISGYEQYF.

This clonotype was observed many times. CDR3 DNA sequence: TGTGCCAGCAGTCCCCACTTTGGGGGAGACACTGAAGCTTTCTTT. It translates to CASSPHFGGDTEAFF. V gene TRBV12-3 or TRBV12-4 combines with J gene TRBJ1-1; D perhaps matches TRBD1 (5 bases). The CDR3 extends over 15 amino acids. Trimming removed 5 bases from V and 3 bases from J, with 16 bases in between.

This clonotype was observed a handful of times. This CDR3 reads CASSPALGLNTGELFF. The CDR3 DNA reads TGTGCCAGTAGTCCCGCACTGGGCCTGAACACCGGGGAGCTGTTTTTT. The rearrangement uses TRBV19 and TRBJ2-2; D remains ambiguous. Germline values: CDR1 LNHDA, CDR2 SQIVND (reference sequence). The ends were cut back, 5 bases at V and 1 base at J, with 14 bases in the middle. The CDR3 is 16 residues long. Looking up the rest from reference TRBV19 and TRBJ2-2 gives the full variable domain: DGGITQSPKYLFRKEGQNVTLSCEQNLNHDAMYWYRQDPGQGLRLIYYSQIVNDFQKGDIAEGYSVSREKKESFPLTVTSAQKNPTAFYLCASSPALGLNTGELFFGEGSRLTVL.

This clonotype was seen a single time. Given a much more abundant clone one base away, this may be a read error. V and J are TRBV6-2 or TRBV6-3 and TRBJ2-7, with D unresolved. Germline-derived CDR1 and CDR2 are MNHEY and SVGEGT. The CDR3 has 14 residues. V was cut by 6 bases and J by 0 bases, with 12 bases left in between. DNA of the CDR3: TGTGCCAGCAGCAAGACGGTTGTCTCCTACGAGCAGTACTTC. Translating gives CASSKTVVSYEQYF.

This clonotype was seen more than once but under ten times. The chain has TRBV28 and TRBJ2-5, with 7 positions matching TRBD2. The CDR3 sequence is 15 residues long. The junction had 14 bases not matched to a gene; V was cut back by 6 bases and J by 7 bases. Germline CDR1 reads MDHEN; CDR2 reads SYDVKM. The CDR3 DNA sequence: TGTGCCAGCAGCGATTCTAGCGGCTGGATGGGGACCCAGTACTTC. This codes for CASSDSSGWMGTQYF.

At least ten counts were recorded for this clonotype. V and J are TRBV20-1 and TRBJ1-1; 7 bases match TRBD1. The V gene end was trimmed by 6 bases and the J gene end by 6 bases; junction bases not matched to a gene: 13. Germline assignment: CDR1 DFQATT and CDR2 SNEGSKA (reference sequence). This CDR3 comprises 14 residues. CDR3 protein: CSALGGGGAPEAFF. The CDR3 DNA reads as TGCAGTGCGCTAGGGGGAGGGGGCGCGCCTGAAGCTTTCTTT.

This chain links TRBV19 with TRBJ2-7; D gene ambiguous. V was clipped by 11 bases and J by 0 bases, with 20 bases between them. The CDR3 is made up of 15 amino acids. Germline loops: CDR1 LNHDA, CDR2 SQIVND (reference sequence). CDR3 residues: CARLHGVRSSYEQYF. CDR3 sequence (DNA): TGTGCCCGGTTGCATGGAGTCCGGAGCTCCTACGAGCAGTACTTC.

The J gene is TRBJ1-2, the V gene TRBV19; D might be TRBD1 (6 bases). The V gene lost 3 bases and the J gene lost 4 bases, with 15 bases spanning the gap. There are 15 residues in the CDR3. Per the germline V gene, CDR1 is LNHDA and CDR2 is SQIVND (reference sequence). The CDR3 loop reads CASSIDTGPTYGYTF. CDR3 bases: TGTGCCAGTAGTATCGATACAGGGCCAACCTATGGCTACACCTTC. Variable domain in full (rest from reference TRBV19 and TRBJ1-2): DGGITQSPKYLFRKEGQNVTLSCEQNLNHDAMYWYRQDPGQGLRLIYYSQIVNDFQKGDIAEGYSVSREKKESFPLTVTSAQKNPTAFYLCASSIDTGPTYGYTFGSGTRLTVV.

The V gene is TRBV5-1, the J gene TRBJ2-7; D is unclear. This CDR3 has 15 residues. From germline, CDR1 is SGHRS and CDR2 YFSETQ. Trimming shortened V by 5 bases and J by 1 base, and 16 bases separated the two germline ends. CDR3 in DNA: TGCGCCAGCAGTCTTGCCGAGTTTTCTTCCTACGAGCAGTACTTC. This codes for CASSLAEFSSYEQYF.